This T cell receptor (beta chain) was profiled in a study of siplizumab effects on memory and regulatory T cells. Assay used: immunoSEQ multiplex PCR; TCRdb lists only in-frame clones, some missing. The table includes about 87,000 clones, nearly 95% detected once. Germline V gene sequence: CDR1 SGDLS, CDR2 YYNGEE. This CDR3 has 16 amino acids. V lost 4 bases and J 2 bases, leaving 16 bases between the germline ends. The specimen sequenced was non-Treg CD4+ T cells sorted from blood. The clonotype originates from a human donor in good health. The V and J genes are TRBV9 and TRBJ2-1, with a weak D call TRBD2 (7 bases). The CDR3 sequence is CASSPLWGGPYNEQFF. The CDR3 DNA reads as TGTGCCAGCAGCCCGCTTTGGGGGGGCCCCTACAATGAGCAGTTCTTC.